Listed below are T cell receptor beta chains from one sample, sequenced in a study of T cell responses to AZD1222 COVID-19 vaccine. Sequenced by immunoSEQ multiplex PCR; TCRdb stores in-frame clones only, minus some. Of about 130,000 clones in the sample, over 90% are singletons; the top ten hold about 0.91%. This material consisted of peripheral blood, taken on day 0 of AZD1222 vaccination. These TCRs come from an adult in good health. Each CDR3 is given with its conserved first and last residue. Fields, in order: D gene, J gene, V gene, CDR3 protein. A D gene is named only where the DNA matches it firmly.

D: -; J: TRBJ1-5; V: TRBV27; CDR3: CASSSNTGTNQPQHF
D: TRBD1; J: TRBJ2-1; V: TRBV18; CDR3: CASSETGGQFF
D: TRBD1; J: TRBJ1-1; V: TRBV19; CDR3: CASSLDRATEAFF
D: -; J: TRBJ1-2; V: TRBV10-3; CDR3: CAISEGLLYYGYTF
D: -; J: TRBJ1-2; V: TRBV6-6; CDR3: CATRPTQENYGYTF
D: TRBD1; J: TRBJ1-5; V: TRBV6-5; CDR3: CAVQGADQPQHF
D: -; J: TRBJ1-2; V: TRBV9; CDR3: CASSTPLGNRYGYTF
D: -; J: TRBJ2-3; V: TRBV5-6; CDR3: CASSPGVRTDTQYF
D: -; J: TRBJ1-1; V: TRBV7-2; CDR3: CASSSPGTNTEAFF
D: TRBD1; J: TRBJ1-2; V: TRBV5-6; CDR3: CASSRGQPDVFSYTF
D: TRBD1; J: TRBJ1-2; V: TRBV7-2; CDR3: CASSVRTGYGYTF
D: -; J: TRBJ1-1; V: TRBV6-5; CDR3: CASSLTSWGEAFF
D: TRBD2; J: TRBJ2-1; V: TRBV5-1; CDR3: CASQAGGPYNEQFF
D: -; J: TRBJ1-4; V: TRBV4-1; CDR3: CASSHPPRPTNEKLFF
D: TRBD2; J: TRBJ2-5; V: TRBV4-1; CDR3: CASSLLPGLAGETQYF
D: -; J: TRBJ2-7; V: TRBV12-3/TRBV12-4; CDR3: CASRLGGGEQYF
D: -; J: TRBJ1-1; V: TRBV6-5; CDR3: CASSSAIRTEAFF
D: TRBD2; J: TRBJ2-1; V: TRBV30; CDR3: CAWSVQRWRGGRAYNEQFF
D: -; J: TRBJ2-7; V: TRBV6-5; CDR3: CASSYSARFIYEQYF
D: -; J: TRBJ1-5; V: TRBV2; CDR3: CASRAWGNQPQHF
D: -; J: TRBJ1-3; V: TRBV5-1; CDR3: CASSLEQKSGNTIYF
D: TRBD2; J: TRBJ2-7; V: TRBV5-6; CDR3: CASSSGGPYEQYF
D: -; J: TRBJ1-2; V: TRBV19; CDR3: CASFFRGGYTF
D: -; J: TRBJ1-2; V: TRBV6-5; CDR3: CASSYNREVHTF